This is a list of T cell receptor beta chains from one sample in a study of T cells in localized non-small cell lung cancer. Generated by immunoSEQ multiplex PCR, the TCRdb table keeps only in-frame clones and is missing some. The repertoire holds 50,000 to 75,000 clones, with roughly 90% as singletons. The material was peripheral blood, obtained before any cancer treatment. Every receptor here comes from a man aged 35-75 years with stage I squamous cell lung carcinoma. Each CDR3 is given with its conserved first and last residue. Each record gives: J gene, V gene, clone size, CDR3 protein. Clone size, where shown, is once, few, many, or a class for clones that have expanded.

TRBJ1-2	TRBV5-1	.	CASSLVQGVNYGYTF
TRBJ1-5	TRBV28	.	CASSLTRYQPQHF
TRBJ2-1	TRBV11-2	.	CASSSRIGGGAGEQFF
TRBJ1-1	TRBV30	.	CAWSPGNTEAFF
TRBJ1-2	TRBV5-1	.	CASSDGVDNLGGYTF
.	TRBV5-4	.	CASSLHPTSSTTYEQYF
TRBJ2-1	TRBV5-1	.	CASSLSGIHNEQFF
TRBJ2-3	TRBV5-4	once	CASSLLDIGTTDTQYF
TRBJ2-3	TRBV5-1	.	CASREFSDTQYF
TRBJ2-3	TRBV15	.	CATSRRLAGGTDTQYF
TRBJ2-3	TRBV15	.	CATSTRLAGGTDTQYF
TRBJ2-5	TRBV5-4	.	CASSLGLAGPYQETQYF
TRBJ1-5	TRBV4-3	.	CASSQDGGRDQPQHF
TRBJ2-2	TRBV7-2	.	CASSLAGAVNTGELFF
TRBJ2-1	TRBV5-4	.	CASSFASGTYNEQFF
TRBJ2-1	TRBV2	.	CASGLAGDRNEQFF
TRBJ2-1	TRBV30	.	CAWRTGQSSYNEQFF
TRBJ1-5	TRBV15	.	CATSPGTGDAPQHF
TRBJ1-2	TRBV7-9	.	CASSDSTGGAYGYTF
TRBJ1-1	TRBV9	.	CASSVVTGSPTEAFF
TRBJ2-2	TRBV2	.	CASKRDANTGELFF
TRBJ2-1	TRBV9	.	CASSVTGALPNNEQFF
TRBJ2-7	TRBV5-4	.	CASRSGTDSYEQYF
TRBJ2-7	TRBV5-6	.	CASSLVRGLHEQYF
TRBJ2-7	TRBV9	.	CASSAGTSGTYEQYF
TRBJ1-5	TRBV9	.	CASSVGAGLQPQHF
TRBJ2-1	TRBV15	.	CATSRVLSQQQFF
TRBJ2-5	TRBV7-3	.	CASSPGELETQYF
TRBJ1-2	TRBV12-5	.	CASGPSGKSRGPRGYGYTF
TRBJ2-3	TRBV20-1	.	CSPGVTDTQYF
TRBJ1-3	TRBV4-3	.	CASSQDQGPGNTIYF
TRBJ2-6	TRBV6-5	.	CASSYGASGANVLTF
TRBJ1-4	TRBV18	once	CASSPRQEELFF
TRBJ1-5	TRBV23-1	.	CASSQSKGAVFNQPQHF
TRBJ1-5	TRBV6-6	once	CASRGQGRNSNQPQHF
TRBJ1-2	TRBV6-5	.	CASTGAQRAGGYTF
TRBJ1-1	TRBV2	.	CASSPPGLGNTEAFF